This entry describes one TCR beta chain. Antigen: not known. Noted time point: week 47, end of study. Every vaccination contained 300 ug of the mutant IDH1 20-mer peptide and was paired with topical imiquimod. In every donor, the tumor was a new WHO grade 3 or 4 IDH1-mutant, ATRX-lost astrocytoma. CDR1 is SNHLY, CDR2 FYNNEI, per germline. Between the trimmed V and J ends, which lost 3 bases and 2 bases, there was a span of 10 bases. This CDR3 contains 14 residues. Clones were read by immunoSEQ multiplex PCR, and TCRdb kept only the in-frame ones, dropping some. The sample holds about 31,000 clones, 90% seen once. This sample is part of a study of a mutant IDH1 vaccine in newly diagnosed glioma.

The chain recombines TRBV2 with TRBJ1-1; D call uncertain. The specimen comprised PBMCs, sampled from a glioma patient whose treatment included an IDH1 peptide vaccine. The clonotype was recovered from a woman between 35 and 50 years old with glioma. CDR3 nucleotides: TGTGCCAGCAGTGATTTGGGAGCCAACACTGAAGCTTTCTTT. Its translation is CASSDLGANTEAFF. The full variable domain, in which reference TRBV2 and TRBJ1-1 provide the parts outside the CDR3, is EPEVTQTPSHQVTQMGQEVILRCVPISNHLYFYWYRQILGQKVEFLVSFYNNEISEKSEIFDDQFSVERPDGSNFTLKIRSTKLEDSAMYFCASSDLGANTEAFFGQGTRLTVV.